The next 7 T cell receptor beta chains were all read from a single sample in a study of Ad26.COV2.S vaccination and SARS-CoV-2 variants. Treatment reported: roughly 20 received Ad26.COV2.S at low or high dose, single or two shots; roughly 5 received placebo; per-sample allocation not given. Day 63 following the first vaccine or placebo injection was when the samples were taken. TCRdb's copy holds only in-frame clones and misses some; the assay was immunoSEQ multiplex PCR. The sample lists 320,000 or so clones, about 90% occurring once. This specimen was peripheral blood, taken in a trial of Ad26.COV2.S vaccine versus placebo. Every receptor here comes from a person aged 18 to 59 who received the Ad26.COV2.S COVID-19 vaccine or a placebo.

The CDR3 nucleotides read TGTGCCAGCAGCTTTAGCATCGAACAGAGTATGAACACTGAAGCTTTCTTT. Translating gives CASSFSIEQSMNTEAFF. The chain links TRBV5-5 to TRBJ1-1; D is ambiguous. The CDR3 loop spans 17 amino acids. Germline CDR1 is SGHKS and CDR2 is YYEKEE (reference sequence). Trimming removed 2 bases at V and 0 bases at J, with 17 bases between.

V usage is TRBV12-2 and J usage is TRBJ2-7; the table's D call, TRBD2, has no DNA check behind it. TRBV12-2 is a pseudogene locus. This CDR3 comprises 17 residues. The CDR3 DNA follows: TGTGCAAGTCGCTTAGCGCCGGTACTAGCGGGATTGTACGAGCAGTACGTC. Amino acids: CASRLAPVLAGLYEQYV.

J is TRBJ1-6 and V is TRBV7-2; unclear D gene. CDR3 length: 12 amino acids. Germline CDR1 reads SGHTA; CDR2 reads FQGNSA. Trimming shortened V by 2 bases and J by 7 bases, and 3 bases separated the two germline ends. The CDR3 reads CASSLTNSPLHF. In nucleotides, the CDR3 is TGTGCCAGCAGCTTAACCAATTCACCCCTCCACTTT.

This clone was recorded only once. The chain links TRBV9 to TRBJ2-3; 8 bases align to TRBD2. The CDR3 is 14 amino acids. Germline loops: CDR1 SGDLS, CDR2 YYNGEE. V lost 3 bases to trimming and J lost 3 bases; unmatched junction nucleotides: 3. The CDR3 DNA reads as TGTGCCAGCAGCGACGGGAGGGGAACAGATACGCAGTATTTT. Amino acids: CASSDGRGTDTQYF.

This rearrangement joins TRBV2 to TRBJ2-2; D ambiguous. The germline V gene has CDR1 SNHLY and CDR2 FYNNEI. Trimming left V 9 bases short and J 1 base short, with 9 bases between. CDR3 length: 13 residues. CDR3 region: CARRFLNTGELFF. For the CDR3, the DNA is TGTGCCAGACGATTTCTGAACACCGGGGAGCTGTTTTTT.

V is TRBV7-2 and J is TRBJ1-4; perhaps TRBD1 as D (6 bases). Germline values: CDR1 SGHTA, CDR2 FQGNSA. This CDR3 has 17 amino acids. Trimming took off 0 bases at V and 8 bases at J, with 19 bases between the two ends. The CDR3, as DNA: TGTGCCAGCAGCTTAGCGCTCTCGAGCAGGGGCGGCGAAAAACTGTTTTTT. It yields the protein CASSLALSSRGGEKLFF.

This chain connects TRBV7-2 to TRBJ2-5; D may be TRBD1 or TRBD2 (6 bases each). CDR1 and CDR2 from the germline V gene are SGHTA and FQGNSA. There are 16 residues in the CDR3. Trimming cost V 1 base and J 1 base, with 13 bases left between them. CDR3 protein: CASSLVGGGSQETQYF. CDR3 sequence (DNA): TGTGCCAGCAGCTTAGTGGGGGGCGGGTCCCAAGAGACCCAGTACTTC.